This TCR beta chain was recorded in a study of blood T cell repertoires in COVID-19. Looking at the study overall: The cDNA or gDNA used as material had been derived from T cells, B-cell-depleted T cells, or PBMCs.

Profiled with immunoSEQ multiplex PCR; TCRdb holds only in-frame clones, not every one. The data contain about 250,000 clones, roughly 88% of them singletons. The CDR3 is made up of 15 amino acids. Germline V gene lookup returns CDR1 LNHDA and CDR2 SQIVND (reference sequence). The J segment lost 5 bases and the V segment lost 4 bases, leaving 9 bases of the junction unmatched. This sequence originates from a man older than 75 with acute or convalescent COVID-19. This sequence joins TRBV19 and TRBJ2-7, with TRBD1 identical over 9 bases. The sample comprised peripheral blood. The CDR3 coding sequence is TGTGCCAGTAGTACGGACAGGGGTGGATTAAACGAGCAGTACTTC. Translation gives CASSTDRGGLNEQYF. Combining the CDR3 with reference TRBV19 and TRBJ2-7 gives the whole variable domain DGGITQSPKYLFRKEGQNVTLSCEQNLNHDAMYWYRQDPGQGLRLIYYSQIVNDFQKGDIAEGYSVSREKKESFPLTVTSAQKNPTAFYLCASSTDRGGLNEQYFGPGTRLTVT.